The present T cell receptor (beta chain) was sequenced within a study of cytomegalovirus exposure and HLA in healthy donors. As for this clone: Its antigen is still unknown. Other DNA variants within this sample encode the same CDR3.

Study-wide findings and caveats: Most subjects had HLA-A and HLA-B alleles reportedly predicted accurately by TCR beta sequences. In a later analysis, V- and J-gene trimming of beta chains associated with a DCLRE1C missense variant, replicated independently.

Trimming at V came to 5 bases and at J to 2 bases, leaving 3 bases not matched to a gene. This CDR3 contains 14 residues. Germline CDR1 is SGHTA and CDR2 is FQGNSA. In the PCR, 60 Vbeta and 13 Jbeta primers were used. Profiling relied on immunoSEQ multiplex PCR, and the TCRdb table lists in-frame clones only, not all of them. The sample carries 130,000 to 150,000 clones, 65% to 85% recorded once. The receptor comes from a man aged 18 to 30 in good health and CMV-seronegative. The sequenced material came from PBMCs. The chain recombines TRBV7-2 with TRBJ1-5; the match to TRBD1 covers 7 bases. The CDR3 DNA reads TGTGCCAGCAGCCTGCAGGGGGGCAATCAGCCCCAGCATTTT. Protein product: CASSLQGGNQPQHF.